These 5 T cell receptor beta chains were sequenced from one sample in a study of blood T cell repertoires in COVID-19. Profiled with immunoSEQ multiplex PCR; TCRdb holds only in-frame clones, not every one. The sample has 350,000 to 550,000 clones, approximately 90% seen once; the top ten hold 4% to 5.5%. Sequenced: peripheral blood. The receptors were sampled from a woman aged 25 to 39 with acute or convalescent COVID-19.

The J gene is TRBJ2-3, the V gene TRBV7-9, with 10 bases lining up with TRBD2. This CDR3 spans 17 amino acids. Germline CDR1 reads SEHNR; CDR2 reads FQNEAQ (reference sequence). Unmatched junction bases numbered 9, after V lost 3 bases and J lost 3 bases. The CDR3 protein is CASSFSSGGALTDTQYF. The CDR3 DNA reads TGTGCCAGCAGCTTTTCCAGCGGGGGGGCCTTGACAGATACGCAGTATTTT.

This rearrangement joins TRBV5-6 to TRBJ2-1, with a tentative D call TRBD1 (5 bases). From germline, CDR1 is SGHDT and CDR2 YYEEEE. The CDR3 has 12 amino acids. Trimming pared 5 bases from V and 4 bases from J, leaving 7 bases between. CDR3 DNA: TGTGCCAGCAGTGACAGTTACAATGAGCAGTTCTTC. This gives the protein CASSDSYNEQFF.

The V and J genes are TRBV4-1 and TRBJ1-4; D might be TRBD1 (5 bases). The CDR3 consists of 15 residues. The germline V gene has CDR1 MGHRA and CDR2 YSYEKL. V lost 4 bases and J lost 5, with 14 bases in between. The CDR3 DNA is TGCGCCAGCAGCCTTATACAGGAACGCAATGAAAAACTGTTTTTT. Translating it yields CASSLIQERNEKLFF.

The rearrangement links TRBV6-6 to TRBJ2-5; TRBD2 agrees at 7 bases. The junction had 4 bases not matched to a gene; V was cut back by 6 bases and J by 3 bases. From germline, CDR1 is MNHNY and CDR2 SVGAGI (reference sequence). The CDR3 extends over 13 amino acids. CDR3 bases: TGTGCCAGCAGGATGGGGGGGAAAGAGACCCAGTACTTC. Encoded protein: CASRMGGKETQYF.

The CDR3 loop reads CASSLAAGGASSTDTQYF. For the CDR3, the DNA is TGTGCCAGCAGCTTAGCTGCCGGCGGGGCGTCTAGCACAGATACGCAGTATTTT. The rearrangement uses TRBV7-2 and TRBJ2-3; tentatively, D is TRBD2 (6 bases). Trimming left V 0 bases short and J 0 bases short, with 16 bases between. The germline gives CDR1 SGHTA, CDR2 FQGNSA. This CDR3 spans 18 amino acids.